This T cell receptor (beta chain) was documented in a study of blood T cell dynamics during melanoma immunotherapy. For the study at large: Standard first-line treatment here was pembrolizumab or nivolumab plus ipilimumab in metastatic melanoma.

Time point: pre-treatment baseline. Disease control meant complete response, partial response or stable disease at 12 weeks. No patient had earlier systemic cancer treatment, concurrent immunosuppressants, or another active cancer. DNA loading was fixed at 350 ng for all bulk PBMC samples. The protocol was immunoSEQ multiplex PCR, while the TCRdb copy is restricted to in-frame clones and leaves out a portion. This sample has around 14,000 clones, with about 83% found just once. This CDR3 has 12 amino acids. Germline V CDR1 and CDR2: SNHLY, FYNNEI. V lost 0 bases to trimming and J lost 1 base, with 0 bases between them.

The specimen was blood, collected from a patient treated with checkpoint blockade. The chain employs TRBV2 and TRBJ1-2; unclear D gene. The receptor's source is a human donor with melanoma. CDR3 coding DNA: TGTGCCAGCAGTGAAGCTAACTATGGCTACACCTTC. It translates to CASSEANYGYTF.